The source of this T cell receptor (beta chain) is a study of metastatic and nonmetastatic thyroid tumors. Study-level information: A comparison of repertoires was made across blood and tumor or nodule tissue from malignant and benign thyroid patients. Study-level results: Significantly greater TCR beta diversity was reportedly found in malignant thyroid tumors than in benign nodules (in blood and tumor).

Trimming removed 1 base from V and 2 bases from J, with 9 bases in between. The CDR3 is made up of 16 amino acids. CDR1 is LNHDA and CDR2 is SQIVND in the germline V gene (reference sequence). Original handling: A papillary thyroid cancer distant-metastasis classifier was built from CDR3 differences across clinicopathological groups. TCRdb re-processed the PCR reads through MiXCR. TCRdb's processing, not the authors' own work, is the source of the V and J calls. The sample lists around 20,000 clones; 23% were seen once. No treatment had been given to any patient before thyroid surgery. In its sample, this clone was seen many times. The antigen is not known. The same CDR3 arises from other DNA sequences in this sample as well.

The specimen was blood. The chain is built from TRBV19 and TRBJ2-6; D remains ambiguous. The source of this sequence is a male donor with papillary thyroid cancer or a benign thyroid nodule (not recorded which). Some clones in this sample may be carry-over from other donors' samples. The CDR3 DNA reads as TGTGCCAGTAGTATAGCCCGGCTCGCTGGGGCCAACGTCCTGACTTTC. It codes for CASSIARLAGANVLTF.